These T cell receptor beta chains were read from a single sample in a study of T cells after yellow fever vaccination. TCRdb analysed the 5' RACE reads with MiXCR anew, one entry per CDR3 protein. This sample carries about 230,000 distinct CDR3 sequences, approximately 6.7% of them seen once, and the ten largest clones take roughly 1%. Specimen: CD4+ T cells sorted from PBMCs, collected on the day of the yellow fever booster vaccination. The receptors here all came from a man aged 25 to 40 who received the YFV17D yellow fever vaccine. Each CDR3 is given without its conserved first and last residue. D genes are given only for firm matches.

cdr3_aa: ASSHGRARYEQY
d_call: NA
v_call: TRBV5-1
j_call: TRBJ2-7

cdr3_aa: ATSSRNTYEQY
d_call: NA
v_call: TRBV15
j_call: TRBJ2-7

cdr3_aa: ASSYSTSGSLEGTGEQF
d_call: TRBD2
v_call: TRBV6-5
j_call: TRBJ2-1

cdr3_aa: ASSKSRVLTDTQY
d_call: NA
v_call: TRBV7-2
j_call: TRBJ2-3

cdr3_aa: SARVAGLPEQF
d_call: TRBD2
v_call: TRBV20-1
j_call: TRBJ2-1

cdr3_aa: ASSLTSSAEQF
d_call: TRBD2
v_call: TRBV2
j_call: TRBJ2-1

cdr3_aa: ASSWTPSAMYNEQF
d_call: NA
v_call: TRBV7-9
j_call: TRBJ2-1

cdr3_aa: SVGDGGLRESNYGYT
d_call: NA
v_call: TRBV29-1
j_call: TRBJ1-2

cdr3_aa: SLGPNQAGALYEQY
d_call: TRBD2
v_call: TRBV20-1
j_call: TRBJ2-7

cdr3_aa: ATSREGQGRVST
d_call: TRBD1
v_call: TRBV15
j_call: TRBJ1-2

cdr3_aa: ASSLALNGELF
d_call: NA
v_call: TRBV7-2
j_call: TRBJ2-2

cdr3_aa: SARASGRVNEQF
d_call: TRBD2
v_call: TRBV20-1
j_call: TRBJ2-1

cdr3_aa: SSAVNTEAF
d_call: NA
v_call: TRBV29-1
j_call: TRBJ1-1

cdr3_aa: ASSSGSIGEQY
d_call: TRBD2
v_call: TRBV28
j_call: TRBJ2-7

cdr3_aa: SAGTSGSFTGELF
d_call: TRBD2
v_call: TRBV20-1
j_call: TRBJ2-2

cdr3_aa: ASRARTGGPGELF
d_call: TRBD1
v_call: TRBV6-1
j_call: TRBJ2-2

cdr3_aa: ASSQVYVGTGSYEQY
d_call: NA
v_call: TRBV3-1
j_call: TRBJ2-7

cdr3_aa: ASRYFEGYEQY
d_call: NA
v_call: TRBV10-2
j_call: TRBJ2-7

cdr3_aa: ASSLGTSQYEQY
d_call: NA
v_call: TRBV7-8
j_call: TRBJ2-7

cdr3_aa: ASSLTSGARGVQPQH
d_call: TRBD1
v_call: TRBV7-2
j_call: TRBJ1-5

cdr3_aa: ASSFSPGRVNEKLF
d_call: NA
v_call: TRBV28
j_call: TRBJ1-4

cdr3_aa: ASSTGPNTGELF
d_call: NA
v_call: TRBV6-4
j_call: TRBJ2-2

cdr3_aa: SASPWDRTNTDTQY
d_call: TRBD1
v_call: TRBV20-1
j_call: TRBJ2-3

cdr3_aa: ASSNLVGYT
d_call: NA
v_call: TRBV12-3/TRBV12-4
j_call: TRBJ1-2

cdr3_aa: SAPSTARRETQY
d_call: NA
v_call: TRBV20-1
j_call: TRBJ2-5

cdr3_aa: ASSLGFKTQY
d_call: NA
v_call: TRBV7-2
j_call: TRBJ2-5

cdr3_aa: ASRQYAQPQH
d_call: NA
v_call: TRBV12-3/TRBV12-4
j_call: TRBJ1-5

cdr3_aa: ASAPGQGGNFKDEQY
d_call: NA
v_call: TRBV6-1
j_call: TRBJ2-7

cdr3_aa: ASSPLDSPNQPQH
d_call: NA
v_call: TRBV27
j_call: TRBJ1-5

cdr3_aa: SAWTANEQF
d_call: NA
v_call: TRBV20-1
j_call: TRBJ2-1

cdr3_aa: ATSGQGLFGANVLT
d_call: NA
v_call: TRBV24-1
j_call: TRBJ2-6

cdr3_aa: ASSWGQGSSETQY
d_call: TRBD1
v_call: TRBV5-1
j_call: TRBJ2-5

cdr3_aa: ASCLAGDPYNEQF
d_call: NA
v_call: TRBV27
j_call: TRBJ2-1

cdr3_aa: ASGLGTGAKSAEAF
d_call: TRBD1
v_call: TRBV12-5
j_call: TRBJ1-1

cdr3_aa: ASSLRRAEQY
d_call: NA
v_call: TRBV7-8
j_call: TRBJ2-7

cdr3_aa: ASSVPGLQQPQH
d_call: NA
v_call: TRBV2
j_call: TRBJ1-5

cdr3_aa: AISLLREGGNEQF
d_call: TRBD2
v_call: TRBV10-3
j_call: TRBJ2-1

cdr3_aa: ASSQDHSRTGERNEQF
d_call: TRBD1
v_call: TRBV3-1
j_call: TRBJ2-1

cdr3_aa: ASSFVREGGELF
d_call: TRBD2
v_call: TRBV12-3/TRBV12-4
j_call: TRBJ2-2

cdr3_aa: ASSHMDRGHQETQY
d_call: TRBD1
v_call: TRBV4-1
j_call: TRBJ2-5

cdr3_aa: ASMRTPGGGGTQY
d_call: NA
v_call: TRBV28
j_call: TRBJ2-5